The entry below describes one TCR beta chain. The antigen is not known. This entry belongs to a study of CD8 T cells in ankylosing spondylitis. Overall study results and limits: It was reported that disease-linked clones were significantly enriched in matched ankylosing spondylitis synovial fluid. Disease-associated clones were CD8+ and fairly uncommon in peripheral blood.

V lost 6 bases and J lost 2; bases outside the gene matches: 15. The CDR3 length is 19 residues. TCRdb processed the 5' RACE reads anew with MiXCR; each CDR3 protein has one entry. Among approximately 150,000 distinct CDR3 sequences listed, under 35% were seen once. The sequence was obtained from a male donor with ankylosing spondylitis. Sequenced sample: synovial fluid, either unsorted or a sorted T cell fraction (not recorded which). This chain uses TRBV12-3 or TRBV12-4 with TRBJ1-5; TRBD1 aligns across 11 bases. This CDR3 reads CASSLWTGGAVWGNQPQHF. CDR3 bases: TGTGCCAGCAGCCTGTGGACAGGGGGCGCAGTTTGGGGCAATCAGCCCCAGCATTTT.